Presented here are 26 T cell receptor beta chains from one specimen sequenced in a study of T cells expressing NK-cell markers. From the 5' RACE reads, TCRdb lists one entry per CDR3 protein and no DNA. The table gives roughly 450,000 distinct CDR3 sequences; the top ten clones make up roughly 1.4% of it. The sample was blood T cells: a sorted CD56 or NKG2C T cell subset, CD4+ or CD8+ T cells, or bulk PBMC T cells (not recorded which). The receptor set was obtained from a woman aged 50 to 60 in good health.

The rearrangement joins TRBV20-1 to TRBJ1-1. Germline V lookup: CDR1 DFQATT, CDR2 SNEGSKA (reference sequence). This CDR3 is 13 amino acids long. The CDR3 is CSAETDINTEAFF.

V gene TRBV20-1 combines with J gene TRBJ1-5. CDR3 length: 15 amino acids. CDR1 and CDR2 (germline): DFQATT, SNEGSKA (reference sequence). CDR3 sequence: CSARVGGTSNQPQHF.

The chain employs TRBV6-1 and TRBJ2-2. This CDR3 contains 13 residues. Germline loops: CDR1 MNHNS, CDR2 SASEGT. This CDR3 reads CASSEHFTGELFF.

The chain combines TRBV20-1 with TRBJ2-5; TCRdb indicates TRBD2, and absent DNA this call remains unverified. This CDR3 region has 13 residues. Germline V gene data show CDR1 as DFQATT and CDR2 as SNEGSKA (reference sequence). The CDR3 is CSARWGGFETQYF.

The CDR3 sequence is CASSPGLGPSYEQFF. The chain combines TRBV12-3 or TRBV12-4 with TRBJ2-1; TCRdb's D gene call, TRBD2, goes unchecked for lack of DNA. This CDR3 region has 15 residues.

The chain recombines TRBV6-6 with TRBJ2-2; the TCRdb call, TRBD2, lacks DNA for checking. This CDR3 has 18 amino acids. The germline V gene has CDR1 MNHNY and CDR2 SVGAGI (reference sequence). The CDR3 sequence is CASSVTGSLAGNTGELFF.

The rearrangement links TRBV30 to TRBJ2-3; the D gene TCRdb calls, TRBD1, cannot be checked with no DNA. CDR3 size: 14 residues. From germline, CDR1 is GTSNPN and CDR2 SVGIG (reference sequence). Here the CDR3 reads CAWRQGHSTDTQYF.

The chain is built from TRBV29-1 and TRBJ1-1; TCRdb picks TRBD1, but there is no DNA to check that call. The CDR3 has 14 residues. The germline V gene has CDR1 SQVTM and CDR2 ANQGSEA. CDR3 residues: CSVGPEGGNTEAFF.

The rearrangement uses TRBV20-1 and TRBJ2-3; TCRdb proposes TRBD1, but this gene call is untestable without DNA. The CDR3 covers 14 residues. Germline V gene lookup returns CDR1 DFQATT and CDR2 SNEGSKA (reference sequence). This CDR3 is CSARGSRGIDTQYF.

The chain combines TRBV12-3 or TRBV12-4 with TRBJ2-7; with no DNA, the TCRdb D assignment of TRBD1 cannot be verified. This CDR3 contains 14 residues. CDR3 amino acids: CASSFQGEVGEQYF.

The gene calls are TRBV5-1 and TRBJ2-7; TCRdb names TRBD2, which stays unverified in the absence of DNA. Germline loops: CDR1 SGHRS, CDR2 YFSETQ. The CDR3 runs to 14 residues. The CDR3 protein is CASSRDTAGYEQYF. Variable domain in full (rest from reference TRBV5-1 and TRBJ2-7): KAGVTQTPRYLIKTRGQQVTLSCSPISGHRSVSWYQQTPGQGLQFLFEYFSETQRNKGNFPGRFSGRQFSNSRSEMNVSTLELGDSALYLCASSRDTAGYEQYFGPGTRLTVT.

The genes are TRBV25-1 and TRBJ2-7; TCRdb names TRBD1, which stays unverified in the absence of DNA. The germline V gene has CDR1 MGHDK and CDR2 SYGVNS. The CDR3 has 18 residues. This chain's CDR3 is CASSEFPFSGDRVYEQYF.

V usage is TRBV9 and J usage is TRBJ2-3; TCRdb picks TRBD2, but there is no DNA to check that call. The length of the CDR3 is 13 residues. CDR1 is SGDLS and CDR2 is YYNGEE in the germline V gene. The CDR3 is CASSGSGKGTQYF.

The V and J genes are TRBV20-1 and TRBJ2-1; TCRdb's D call of TRBD1 is untestable without DNA. The CDR3 runs to 13 residues. In germline, CDR1 is DFQATT, CDR2 SNEGSKA (reference sequence). CDR3 sequence reads: CSARNPSRDEQFF.

The rearrangement links TRBV5-1 to TRBJ2-1; lacking DNA, the TRBD1 call made by TCRdb goes unchecked. This CDR3 contains 15 residues. Germline CDR1 and CDR2: SGHRS and YFSETQ. The CDR3 region is CASSLGGLSYNEQFF.

The chain links TRBV12-3 or TRBV12-4 to TRBJ2-1; TCRdb designates TRBD2, a call that cannot be tested without DNA. This CDR3 is built from 14 residues. The CDR3 region is CASRTLAGGGEQFF.

This chain connects TRBV7-9 to TRBJ2-7; without DNA, the TCRdb call of TRBD2 cannot be checked. This CDR3 is built from 15 residues. Germline lookup yields CDR1 SEHNR and CDR2 FQNEAQ (reference sequence). The chain's CDR3 is CASSHLRGAGYEQYF.

This sequence joins TRBV20-1 and TRBJ1-1. The CDR3 spans 14 residues. Germline CDR1 is DFQATT and CDR2 is SNEGSKA (reference sequence). This CDR3 reads CSARGSLMNTEAFF.

CDR3 protein: CASRKRGQDEQYF. The V gene is TRBV21-1, the J gene TRBJ2-7; TCRdb calls TRBD1, which cannot be checked without DNA. TRBV21-1 is a listed pseudogene. This CDR3 contains 13 residues.

This chain links TRBV10-3 with TRBJ2-5; TCRdb selects TRBD1, and the lack of DNA leaves this call unchecked. The CDR3 consists of 15 residues. Germline CDR1 ENHRY, CDR2 SYGVKD. The CDR3 loop is CAISEERGGQETQYF.

V usage is TRBV27 and J usage is TRBJ2-3. This CDR3 has 15 amino acids. Germline values: CDR1 MNHEY, CDR2 SMNVEV (reference sequence). The CDR3 sequence is CASSLNFPSTDTQYF.

The chain couples TRBV12-3 or TRBV12-4 to TRBJ2-7. The CDR3 has 15 residues. CDR3 residues: CASSLAGVLSYEQYF.

The chain recombines TRBV12-3 or TRBV12-4 with TRBJ2-2. The CDR3 has 14 amino acids. CDR3: CASSPNPTPGELFF.

V and J are TRBV29-1 and TRBJ2-5. This CDR3 comprises 13 residues. CDR1 is SQVTM and CDR2 is ANQGSEA in the germline V gene. CDR3 sequence: CSVEGTTQETQYF. The entire variable domain, with the rest obtained from reference TRBV29-1 and TRBJ2-5, is as follows: SAVISQKPSRDICQRGTSLTIQCQVDSQVTMMFWYRQQPGQSLTLIATANQGSEATYESGFVIDKFPISRPNLTFSTLTVSNMSPEDSSIYLCSVEGTTQETQYFGPGTRLLVL.

This chain links TRBV4-1 with TRBJ2-7; TCRdb proposes TRBD1, but this gene call is untestable without DNA. This CDR3 region has 17 residues. Germline V gives CDR1 MGHRA, CDR2 YSYEKL. The chain's CDR3 is CASSQERAGTGSYEQYF.

V is TRBV24-1 and J is TRBJ2-1; TCRdb reports TRBD1, a call that lacks DNA to check it against. Germline CDR1 and CDR2: KGHDR and SFDVKD. The CDR3 is 17 amino acids. The CDR3 loop is CATSDLPRQGDRDEQFF.